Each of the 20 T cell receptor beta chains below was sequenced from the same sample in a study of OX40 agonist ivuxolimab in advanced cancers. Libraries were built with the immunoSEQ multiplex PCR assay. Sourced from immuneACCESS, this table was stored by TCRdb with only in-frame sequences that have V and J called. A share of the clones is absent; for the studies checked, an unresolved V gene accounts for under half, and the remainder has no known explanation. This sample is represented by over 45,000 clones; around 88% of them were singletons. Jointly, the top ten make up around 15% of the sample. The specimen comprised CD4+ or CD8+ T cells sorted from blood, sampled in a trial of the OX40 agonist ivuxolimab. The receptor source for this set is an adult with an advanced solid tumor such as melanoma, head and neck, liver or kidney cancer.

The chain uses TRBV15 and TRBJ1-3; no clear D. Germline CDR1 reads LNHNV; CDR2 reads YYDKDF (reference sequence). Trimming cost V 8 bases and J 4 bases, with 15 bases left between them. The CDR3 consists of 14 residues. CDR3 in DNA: TGTGCCACCCAGAGTCCCAGCGACGGAAACACCATATATTTT. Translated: CATQSPSDGNTIYF. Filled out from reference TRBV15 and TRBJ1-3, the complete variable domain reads DAMVIQNPRYQVTQFGKPVTLSCSQTLNHNVMYWYQQKSSQAPKLLFHYYDKDFNNEADTPDNFQSRRPNTSFCFLDIRSPGLGDTAMYLCATQSPSDGNTIYFGEGSWLTVV.

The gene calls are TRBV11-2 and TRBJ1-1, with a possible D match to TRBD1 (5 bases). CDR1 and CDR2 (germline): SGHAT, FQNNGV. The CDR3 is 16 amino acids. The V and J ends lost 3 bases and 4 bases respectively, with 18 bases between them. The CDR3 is CASSFLSGWGGTEAFF. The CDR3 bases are TGTGCCAGCAGCTTTCTGAGTGGTTGGGGGGGCACTGAAGCTTTCTTT. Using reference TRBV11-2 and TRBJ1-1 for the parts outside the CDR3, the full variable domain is EAGVAQSPRYKIIEKRQSVAFWCNPISGHATLYWYQQILGQGPKLLIQFQNNGVVDDSQLPKDRFSAERLKGVDSTLKIQPAKLEDSAVYLCASSFLSGWGGTEAFFGQGTRLTVV.

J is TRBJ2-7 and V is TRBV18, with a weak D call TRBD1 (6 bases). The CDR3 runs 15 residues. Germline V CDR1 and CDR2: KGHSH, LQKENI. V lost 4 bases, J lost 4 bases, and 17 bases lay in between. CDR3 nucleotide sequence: TGTGCCAGCTCACTCGGGACACTACCCCTGTACGAGCAGTACTTC. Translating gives CASSLGTLPLYEQYF. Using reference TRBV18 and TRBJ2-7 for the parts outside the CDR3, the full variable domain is NAGVMQNPRHLVRRRGQEARLRCSPMKGHSHVYWYRQLPEEGLKFMVYLQKENIIDESGMPKERFSAEFPKEGPSILRIQQVVRGDSAAYFCASSLGTLPLYEQYFGPGTRLTVT.

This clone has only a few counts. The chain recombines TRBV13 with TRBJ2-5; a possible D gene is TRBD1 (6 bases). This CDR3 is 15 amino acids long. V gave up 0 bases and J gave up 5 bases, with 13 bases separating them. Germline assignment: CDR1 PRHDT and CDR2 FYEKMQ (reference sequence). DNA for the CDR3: TGTGCCAGCAGCTTAGGGGGACACCTCGGGGAGACCCAGTACTTC. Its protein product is CASSLGGHLGETQYF.

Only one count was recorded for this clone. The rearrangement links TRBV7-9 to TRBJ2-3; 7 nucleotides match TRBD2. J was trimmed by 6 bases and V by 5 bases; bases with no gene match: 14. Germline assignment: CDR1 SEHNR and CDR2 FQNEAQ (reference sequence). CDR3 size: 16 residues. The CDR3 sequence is CASSPTSGRLRDTQYF. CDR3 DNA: TGTGCCAGCAGCCCCACCTCCGGGAGGCTGAGGGATACGCAGTATTTT.

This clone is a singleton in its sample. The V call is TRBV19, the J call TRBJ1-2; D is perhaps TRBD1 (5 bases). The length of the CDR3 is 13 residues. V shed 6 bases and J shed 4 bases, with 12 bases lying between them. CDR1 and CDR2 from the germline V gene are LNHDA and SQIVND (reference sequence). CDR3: CASRPGQGYGYTF. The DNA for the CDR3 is TGTGCCAGTAGGCCGGGCCAGGGCTATGGCTACACCTTC.

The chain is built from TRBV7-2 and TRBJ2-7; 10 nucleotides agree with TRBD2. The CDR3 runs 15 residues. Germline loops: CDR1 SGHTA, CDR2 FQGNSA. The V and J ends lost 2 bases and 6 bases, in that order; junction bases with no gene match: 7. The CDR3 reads CASSLSPLAGAEQYF. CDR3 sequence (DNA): TGTGCCAGCAGCTTATCACCTCTAGCGGGAGCCGAGCAGTACTTC.

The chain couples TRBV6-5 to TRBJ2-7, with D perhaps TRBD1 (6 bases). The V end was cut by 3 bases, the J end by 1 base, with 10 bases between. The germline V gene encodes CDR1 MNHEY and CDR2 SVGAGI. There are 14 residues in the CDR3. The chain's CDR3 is CASSYAGDSYEQYF. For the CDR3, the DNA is TGTGCCAGCAGTTATGCAGGGGATTCCTACGAGCAGTACTTC.

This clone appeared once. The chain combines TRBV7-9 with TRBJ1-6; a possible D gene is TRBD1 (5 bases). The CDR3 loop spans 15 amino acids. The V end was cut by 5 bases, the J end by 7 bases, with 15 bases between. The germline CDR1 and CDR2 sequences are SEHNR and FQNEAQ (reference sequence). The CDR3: CASSLSGTVNSPLHF. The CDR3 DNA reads TGTGCCAGCAGCCTATCCGGGACTGTCAATTCACCCCTCCACTTT.

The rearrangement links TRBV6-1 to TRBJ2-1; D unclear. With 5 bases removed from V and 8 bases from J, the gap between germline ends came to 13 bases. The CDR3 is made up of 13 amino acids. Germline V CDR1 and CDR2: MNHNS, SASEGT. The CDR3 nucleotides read TGTGCCAGCAGTATTGGATGGGGTTATGAGCAGTTCTTC. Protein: CASSIGWGYEQFF.

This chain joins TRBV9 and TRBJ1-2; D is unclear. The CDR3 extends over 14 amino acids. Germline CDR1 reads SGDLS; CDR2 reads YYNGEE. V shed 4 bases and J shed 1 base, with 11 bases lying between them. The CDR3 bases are TGTGCCAGCAGCTCGGGATCAGTTAACTATGGCTACACCTTC. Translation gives CASSSGSVNYGYTF. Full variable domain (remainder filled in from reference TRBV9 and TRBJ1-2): DSGVTQTPKHLITATGQRVTLRCSPRSGDLSVYWYQQSLDQGLQFLIQYYNGEERAKGNILERFSAQQFPDLHSELNLSSLELGDSALYFCASSSGSVNYGYTFGSGTRLTVV.

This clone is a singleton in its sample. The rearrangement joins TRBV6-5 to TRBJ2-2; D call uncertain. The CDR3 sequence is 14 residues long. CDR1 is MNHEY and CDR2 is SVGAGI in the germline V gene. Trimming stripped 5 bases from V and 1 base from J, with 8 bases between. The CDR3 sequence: CASSRTVNTGELFF. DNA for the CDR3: TGTGCCAGCAGTCGGACGGTGAACACCGGGGAGCTGTTTTTT.

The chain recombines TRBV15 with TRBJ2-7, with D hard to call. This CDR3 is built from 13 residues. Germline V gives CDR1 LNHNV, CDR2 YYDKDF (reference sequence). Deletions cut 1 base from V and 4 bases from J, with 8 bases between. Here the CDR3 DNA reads TGTGCCACCAGCAGAGTCTACTCTTACGAGCAGTACTTC. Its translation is CATSRVYSYEQYF.

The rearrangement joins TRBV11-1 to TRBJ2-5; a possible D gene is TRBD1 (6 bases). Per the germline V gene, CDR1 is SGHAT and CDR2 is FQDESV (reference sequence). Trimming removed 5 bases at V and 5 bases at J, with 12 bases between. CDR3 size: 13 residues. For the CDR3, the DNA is TGTGCCAGCAGCCGCACAGGGTCGGAGACCCAGTACTTC. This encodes CASSRTGSETQYF.

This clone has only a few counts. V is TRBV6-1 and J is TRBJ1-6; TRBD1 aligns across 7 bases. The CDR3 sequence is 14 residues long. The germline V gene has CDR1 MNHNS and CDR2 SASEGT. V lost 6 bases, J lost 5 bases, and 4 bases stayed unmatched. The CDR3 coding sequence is TGTGCCAGCAGGACGACAGGGAATAATTCACCCCTCCACTTT. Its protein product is CASRTTGNNSPLHF.

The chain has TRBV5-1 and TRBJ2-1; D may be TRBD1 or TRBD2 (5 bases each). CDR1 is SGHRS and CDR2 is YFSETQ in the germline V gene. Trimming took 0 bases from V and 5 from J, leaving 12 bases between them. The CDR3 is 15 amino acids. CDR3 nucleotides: TGCGCCAGCAGCTTGGATCTTGGGGGACACAATGAGCAGTTCTTC. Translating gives CASSLDLGGHNEQFF. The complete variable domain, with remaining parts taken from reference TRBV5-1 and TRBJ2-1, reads KAGVTQTPRYLIKTRGQQVTLSCSPISGHRSVSWYQQTPGQGLQFLFEYFSETQRNKGNFPGRFSGRQFSNSRSEMNVSTLELGDSALYLCASSLDLGGHNEQFFGPGTRLTVL.

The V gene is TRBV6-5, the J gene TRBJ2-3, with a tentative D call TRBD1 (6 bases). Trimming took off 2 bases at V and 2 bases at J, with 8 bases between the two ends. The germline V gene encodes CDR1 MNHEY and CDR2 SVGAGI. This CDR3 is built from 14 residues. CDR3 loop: CASSYGQPTDTQYF. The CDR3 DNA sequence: TGTGCCAGCAGTTACGGACAGCCCACAGATACGCAGTATTTT.

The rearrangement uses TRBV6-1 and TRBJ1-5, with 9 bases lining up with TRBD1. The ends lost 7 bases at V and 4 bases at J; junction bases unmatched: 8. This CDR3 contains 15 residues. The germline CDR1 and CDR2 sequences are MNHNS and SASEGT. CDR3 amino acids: CASTLTGGGNQPQHF. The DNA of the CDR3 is TGTGCCAGCACTCTCACAGGGGGCGGGAATCAGCCCCAGCATTTT.

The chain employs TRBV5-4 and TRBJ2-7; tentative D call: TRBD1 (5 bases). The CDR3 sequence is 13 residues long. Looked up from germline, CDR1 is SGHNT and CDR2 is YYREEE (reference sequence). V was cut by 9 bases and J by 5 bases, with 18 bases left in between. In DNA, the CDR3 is TGTGCCACCCTTCCAGCAGGGCACGACGAGCAGTACTTC. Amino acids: CATLPAGHDEQYF.

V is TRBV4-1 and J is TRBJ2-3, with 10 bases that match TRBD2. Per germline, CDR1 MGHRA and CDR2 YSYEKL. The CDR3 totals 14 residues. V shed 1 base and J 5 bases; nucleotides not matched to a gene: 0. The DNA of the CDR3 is TGCGCCAGCAGCCAAGGACTAGCGGGAGATACGCAGTATTTT. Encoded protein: CASSQGLAGDTQYF.